Below are 30 T cell receptor beta chains sequenced from a single sample in a study of PD-1 and CTLA-4 blockade in melanoma. Sequencing used immunoSEQ multiplex PCR; TCRdb keeps in-frame clones, though not all of them. The table lists 34,000 or so clones, roughly nine tenths of them singletons. Here the sequenced sample was CD8+ T cells from peripheral blood, taken from a patient given anti-PD-1 treatment. The receptors come from a human donor with melanoma.

The CDR3 loop reads CASSELAANEQFF. The DNA for the CDR3 is TGTGCCAGCAGTGAATTGGCAGCCAATGAGCAGTTCTTC. The chain is built from TRBV2 and TRBJ2-1, with no clear D. The CDR3 sequence is 13 residues long. Germline CDR1 is SNHLY and CDR2 is FYNNEI. Trimming cost V 2 bases and J 6 bases, with 8 bases left between them.

The chain uses TRBV28 and TRBJ1-5; the match to TRBD1 covers 9 bases. The ends lost 6 bases at V and 4 bases at J; junction bases unmatched: 10. This CDR3 region has 16 residues. Germline loops: CDR1 MDHEN, CDR2 SYDVKM. The CDR3 sequence is CASSPPGTGSNQPQHF. In DNA, the CDR3 is TGTGCCAGCAGCCCCCCCGGGACAGGGTCGAATCAGCCCCAGCATTTT.

This chain joins TRBV4-3 and TRBJ1-5; D not certain. The CDR3 totals 15 residues. The V end was cut by 2 bases, the J end by 5 bases, with 13 bases between. Germline V gene data show CDR1 as LGHNA and CDR2 as YSLEER. The CDR3 is CASSQNLGSYQPQHF. The CDR3 coding sequence is TGCGCCAGCAGCCAAAACCTAGGCTCCTATCAGCCCCAGCATTTT.

The chain has TRBV30 and TRBJ1-2, with D perhaps matching TRBD1 (6 bases). Germline V CDR1 and CDR2: GTSNPN, SVGIG (reference sequence). CDR3 size: 14 residues. V lost 0 bases and J lost 4, with 12 bases in between. CDR3: CAWSVGPGAYGYTF. The CDR3 DNA reads TGTGCCTGGAGTGTTGGTCCGGGGGCCTATGGCTACACCTTC.

The genes are TRBV5-1 and TRBJ1-1; D gene unclear. The V end was cut by 3 bases, the J end by 3 bases, with 12 bases between. Per the germline V gene, CDR1 is SGHRS and CDR2 is YFSETQ. The CDR3 is made up of 14 amino acids. CDR3 residues: CASSSWSPDTEAFF. The CDR3 DNA is TGCGCCAGCAGCTCGTGGAGTCCAGACACTGAAGCTTTCTTT.

This chain uses TRBV18 with TRBJ2-3; unclear D gene. The V and J ends lost 3 bases and 2 bases respectively, with 12 bases between them. Germline CDR1 reads KGHSH; CDR2 reads LQKENI. The CDR3 loop spans 15 amino acids. CDR3 DNA: TGTGCCAGCTCACCCTGGGCATTCCACACAGATACGCAGTATTTT. This encodes CASSPWAFHTDTQYF.

The V call is TRBV28, the J call TRBJ1-1; D gene uncertain. V dropped 10 bases and J dropped 1 base, with 10 bases sitting between them. This CDR3 is 12 amino acids long. Germline V CDR1 and CDR2: MDHEN, SYDVKM. CDR3 amino acids: CATTIGNTEAFF. The CDR3, as DNA: TGTGCCACCACTATAGGGAACACTGAAGCTTTCTTT.

The sample holds one count of this clone. The chain recombines TRBV5-1 with TRBJ2-5, with 12 bases fitting TRBD2. V lost 0 bases, J lost 2 bases, and 2 bases stayed unmatched. This CDR3 region has 16 residues. Per the germline V gene, CDR1 is SGHRS and CDR2 is YFSETQ. CDR3 loop: CASSLGLAGAQETQYF. Written as DNA, the CDR3 is TGCGCCAGCAGCTTGGGACTAGCGGGGGCACAAGAGACCCAGTACTTC.

This chain links TRBV28 with TRBJ2-2; D tentatively reads TRBD1 or TRBD2 (5 bases each). The CDR3 has 15 residues. Per germline, CDR1 MDHEN and CDR2 SYDVKM. V lost 2 bases to trimming and J lost 2 bases, with 9 bases between them. This chain's CDR3 is CASSLRDRNTGELFF. The CDR3 DNA reads TGTGCCAGCAGTTTAAGGGACCGCAACACCGGGGAGCTGTTTTTT.

This chain connects TRBV27 to TRBJ2-5; the match to TRBD2 covers 16 bases. Germline CDR1 MNHEY, CDR2 SMNVEV (reference sequence). The CDR3 totals 18 residues. Trimming removed 5 bases from V and 2 bases from J; junction bases left unmatched: 8. For the CDR3, the DNA is TGTGCCAGCAGTAAAGGGACTAGCGGGGGGGCCAGGCAAGAGACCCAGTACTTC. This gives the protein CASSKGTSGGARQETQYF.

The rearrangement links TRBV7-8 to TRBJ1-2; the D gene is possibly TRBD1 (5 bases). Germline V gives CDR1 SGHVS, CDR2 FQNEAQ. Trimming left V 2 bases short and J 3 bases short, with 7 bases between. CDR3 length: 13 amino acids. CDR3 sequence reads: CASSLMGHYGYTF. CDR3 nucleotide sequence: TGTGCCAGCAGCTTAATGGGGCACTATGGCTACACCTTC.

This chain connects TRBV7-9 to TRBJ1-1; D remains ambiguous. This CDR3 is 11 amino acids long. Germline V gene sequence: CDR1 SEHNR, CDR2 FQNEAQ (reference sequence). V lost 5 bases and J 3 bases, leaving 4 bases between the germline ends. CDR3 sequence: CASSRDTEAFF. The CDR3 nucleotides read TGTGCCAGCAGCCGGGACACTGAAGCTTTCTTT.

This chain joins TRBV3-1 (or the pseudogene TRBV3-2) and TRBJ2-5; D possibly uses TRBD1 or TRBD2 (5 bases each). The germline CDR1 and CDR2 sequences are LGHDT and YNNKEL (reference sequence). V lost 1 base and J lost 5, with 14 bases in between. This CDR3 is 15 amino acids long. The CDR3 sequence: CASSQVWQGVETQYF. The CDR3 DNA is TGTGCCAGCAGCCAAGTCTGGCAGGGAGTTGAGACCCAGTACTTC.

The CDR3, as DNA: TGTGCCAGCAGCTTAGGGGACCGGGGGGTCAAGTTCTTC. This sequence encodes CASSLGDRGVKFF. J is TRBJ2-1 and V is TRBV7-9; 7 bases are shared with TRBD2. Germline assignment: CDR1 SEHNR and CDR2 FQNEAQ (reference sequence). The ends lost 1 base at V and 14 bases at J; junction bases unmatched: 8. The CDR3 runs 13 residues.

The chain employs TRBV6-6 and TRBJ2-3, with TRBD2 as a possible D gene (6 bases). CDR1 is MNHNY, CDR2 SVGAGI, per germline (reference sequence). The CDR3 extends over 16 amino acids. The V end was cut by 6 bases, the J end by 2 bases, with 18 bases between. CDR3 sequence reads: CASRVNWGLDTDTQYF. In nucleotides, the CDR3 is TGTGCCAGCAGGGTCAATTGGGGACTTGACACAGATACGCAGTATTTT.

V gene TRBV10-3 combines with J gene TRBJ1-1; D is unclear. Germline lookup yields CDR1 ENHRY and CDR2 SYGVKD. The CDR3 covers 15 residues. V lost 2 bases and J 0 bases, leaving 10 bases between the germline ends. CDR3 region: CAISEVSGLNTEAFF. The DNA for the CDR3 is TGTGCCATCAGTGAGGTTTCAGGTTTGAACACTGAAGCTTTCTTT.

The chain carries TRBV4-1 and TRBJ1-1; a possible D gene is TRBD1 (5 bases). In germline, CDR1 is MGHRA, CDR2 YSYEKL. With 2 bases removed from V and 3 bases from J, the gap between germline ends came to 16 bases. The CDR3 covers 16 residues. Here the CDR3 reads CASSQSGGLVDTEAFF. DNA for the CDR3: TGCGCCAGCAGCCAATCGGGGGGTCTGGTGGACACTGAAGCTTTCTTT.

CDR3 in DNA: TGTGCCAGCAGGAGCGGGGTTCCGGAGACCCAGTACTTC. This sequence encodes CASRSGVPETQYF. J is TRBJ2-5 and V is TRBV11-2; 7 bases fit TRBD2. The J segment lost 5 bases and the V segment lost 6 bases, leaving 6 bases of the junction unmatched. The V gene's germline CDR1 is SGHAT and CDR2 FQNNGV. The CDR3 runs 13 residues. Full variable domain (remainder filled in from reference TRBV11-2 and TRBJ2-5): EAGVAQSPRYKIIEKRQSVAFWCNPISGHATLYWYQQILGQGPKLLIQFQNNGVVDDSQLPKDRFSAERLKGVDSTLKIQPAKLEDSAVYLCASRSGVPETQYFGPGTRLLVL.

The chain is built from TRBV6-2 or TRBV6-3 and TRBJ2-3; the match to TRBD2 covers 7 bases. CDR1 is MNHEY and CDR2 is SVGEGT in the germline V gene. V lost 6 bases to trimming and J lost 3 bases; unmatched junction nucleotides: 12. The CDR3 has 16 amino acids. CDR3 protein: CASSPAGAGLTDTQYF. Written as DNA, the CDR3 is TGTGCCAGCAGCCCGGCGGGAGCGGGGTTAACAGATACGCAGTATTTT.

The CDR3 coding sequence is TGTGCCAGCAGCCCGTCCTTATACAATGAGCAGTTCTTC. Translated, it gives CASSPSLYNEQFF. J is TRBJ2-1 and V is TRBV7-8; D is unresolved. Deletions cut 5 bases from V and 4 bases from J, with 9 bases between. CDR3 length: 13 amino acids. The germline V gene encodes CDR1 SGHVS and CDR2 FQNEAQ.

This chain links TRBV5-5 with TRBJ2-1; TRBD1 or TRBD2 may be the D gene (5 bases each). The CDR3 runs to 17 residues. In germline, CDR1 is SGHKS, CDR2 YYEKEE (reference sequence). V lost 0 bases and J 2 bases, leaving 15 bases between the germline ends. This CDR3 is CASSLGGFLVAYNEQFF. DNA of the CDR3: TGTGCCAGCAGCTTGGGGGGGTTCCTTGTAGCCTACAATGAGCAGTTCTTC. Variable domain in full (rest from reference TRBV5-5 and TRBJ2-1): DAGVTQSPTHLIKTRGQQVTLRCSPISGHKSVSWYQQVLGQGPQFIFQYYEKEERGRGNFPDRFSARQFPNYSSELNVNALLLGDSALYLCASSLGGFLVAYNEQFFGPGTRLTVL.

This clone was seen once. The genes are TRBV4-3 and TRBJ2-1; D remains unclear. Germline assignment: CDR1 LGHNA and CDR2 YSLEER. V was trimmed by 4 bases and J by 10 bases, leaving 11 bases between them. The CDR3 length is 12 residues. DNA of the CDR3: TGCGCCAGCAGCCCTCGTGCAGGAGAGCAGTTCTTC. It translates to CASSPRAGEQFF.

V gene TRBV28 combines with J gene TRBJ1-1, with no clear D. The CDR3 has 11 residues. The germline V and J ends were trimmed by 0 bases and 5 bases, with 1 base remaining between them. CDR1 is MDHEN, CDR2 SYDVKM, per germline. The CDR3 DNA follows: TGTGCCAGCAGTTTATGGACTGAAGCTTTCTTT. Residues: CASSLWTEAFF.

The CDR3 reads CASSYSPGHLWTQYF. The CDR3 DNA sequence: TGTGCCAGCAGCTACAGCCCGGGACACCTATGGACCCAGTACTTC. The chain couples TRBV7-8 to TRBJ2-5; a possible D gene is TRBD1 (6 bases). Germline V gene lookup returns CDR1 SGHVS and CDR2 FQNEAQ. V lost 4 bases, J lost 7 bases, and 19 bases lay in between. The CDR3 is made up of 15 amino acids. The full variable domain, with the rest looked up from reference TRBV7-8 and TRBJ2-5, is GAGVSQSPRYKVAKRGQDVALRCDPISGHVSLFWYQQALGQGPEFLTYFQNEAQLDKSGLPSDRFFAERPEGSVSTLKIQRTQQEDSAVYLCASSYSPGHLWTQYFGPGTRLLVL.

The J gene is TRBJ1-1, the V gene TRBV29-1; D is undetermined. Germline V lookup: CDR1 SQVTM, CDR2 ANQGSEA. V was cut by 3 bases and J by 0 bases, with 5 bases left in between. This CDR3 comprises 12 residues. CDR3 sequence: CSVDNLNTEAFF. The CDR3 coding sequence is TGCAGCGTTGACAACTTGAACACTGAAGCTTTCTTT.

The chain couples TRBV19 to TRBJ1-2, with no clear D. The germline V gene has CDR1 LNHDA and CDR2 SQIVND (reference sequence). Trimming took 1 base from V and 8 from J, leaving 11 bases between them. The CDR3 spans 13 residues. The DNA for the CDR3 is TGTGCCAGTAGTATAGGTGGATCTAGAGGCTACACCTTC. The encoded protein is CASSIGGSRGYTF.

CDR3 coding DNA: TGTGCCAGCAGCGTCTATCCGACCACTGAAGCTTTCTTT. Translation gives CASSVYPTTEAFF. V gene TRBV9 combines with J gene TRBJ1-1; D uncertain. The germline CDR1 and CDR2 sequences are SGDLS and YYNGEE. V gave up 2 bases and J gave up 4 bases, with 9 bases separating them. This CDR3 spans 13 amino acids.

V and J are TRBV7-2 and TRBJ1-1; TRBD1 is a possible D gene (5 bases). V lost 3 bases, J lost 4 bases, and 12 bases lay in between. Germline V CDR1 and CDR2: SGHTA, FQGNSA. The CDR3 extends over 14 amino acids. CDR3: CASSLTEWGTEAFF. As DNA, the CDR3 is TGTGCCAGCAGCTTGACAGAATGGGGCACTGAAGCTTTCTTT.

The genes are TRBV19 and TRBJ1-6; TRBD1 might be the D (6 bases). Deletions cut 5 bases from V and 7 bases from J, with 21 bases between. CDR3 length: 17 amino acids. The germline V gene has CDR1 LNHDA and CDR2 SQIVND (reference sequence). CDR3 sequence reads: CASSPAPNREWNSPLHF. The CDR3 region has the DNA TGTGCCAGTAGTCCCGCCCCGAACAGGGAATGGAATTCACCCCTCCACTTT. Combining the CDR3 with reference TRBV19 and TRBJ1-6 gives the whole variable domain DGGITQSPKYLFRKEGQNVTLSCEQNLNHDAMYWYRQDPGQGLRLIYYSQIVNDFQKGDIAEGYSVSREKKESFPLTVTSAQKNPTAFYLCASSPAPNREWNSPLHFGNGTRLTVT.

This chain connects TRBV7-9 to TRBJ1-2; 11 bases align to TRBD1. V lost 2 bases and J lost 3; bases outside the gene matches: 5. Germline V gene lookup returns CDR1 SEHNR and CDR2 FQNEAQ (reference sequence). CDR3 length equals 16 residues. CDR3 DNA: TGTGCCAGCAGCTTAACGGACAGGGGGCACGACTATGGCTACACCTTC. It encodes CASSLTDRGHDYGYTF.